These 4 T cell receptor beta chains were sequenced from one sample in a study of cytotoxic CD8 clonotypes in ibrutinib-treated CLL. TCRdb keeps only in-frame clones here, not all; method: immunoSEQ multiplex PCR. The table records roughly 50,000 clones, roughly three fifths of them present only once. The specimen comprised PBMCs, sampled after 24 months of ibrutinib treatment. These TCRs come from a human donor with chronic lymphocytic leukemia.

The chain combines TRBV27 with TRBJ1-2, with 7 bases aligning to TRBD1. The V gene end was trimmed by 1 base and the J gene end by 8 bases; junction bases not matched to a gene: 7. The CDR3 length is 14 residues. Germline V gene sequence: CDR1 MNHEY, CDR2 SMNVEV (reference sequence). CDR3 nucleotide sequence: TGTGCCAGCAGTTTATGGGAGGGGGCGGGCGGCTACACCTTC. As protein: CASSLWEGAGGYTF.

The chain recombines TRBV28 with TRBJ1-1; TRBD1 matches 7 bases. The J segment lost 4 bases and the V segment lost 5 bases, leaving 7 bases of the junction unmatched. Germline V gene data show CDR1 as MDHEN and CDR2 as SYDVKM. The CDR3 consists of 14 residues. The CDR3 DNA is TGTGCCAGCAGTCTCGACAGGGCAGGCACTGAAGCTTTCTTT. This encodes CASSLDRAGTEAFF. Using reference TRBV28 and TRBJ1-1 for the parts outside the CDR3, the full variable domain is DVKVTQSSRYLVKRTGEKVFLECVQDMDHENMFWYRQDPGLGLRLIYFSYDVKMKEKGDIPEGYSVSREKKERFSLILESASTNQTSMYLCASSLDRAGTEAFFGQGTRLTVV.

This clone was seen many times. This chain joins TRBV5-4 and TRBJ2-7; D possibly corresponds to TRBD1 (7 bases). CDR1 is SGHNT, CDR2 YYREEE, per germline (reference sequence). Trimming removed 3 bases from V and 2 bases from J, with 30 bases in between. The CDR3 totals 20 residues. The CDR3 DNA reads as TGTGCCAGCAGCTGGGGAGGTAACGGGACAGTCCATAGTTTAACCTACGAGCAGTACTTC. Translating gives CASSWGGNGTVHSLTYEQYF.

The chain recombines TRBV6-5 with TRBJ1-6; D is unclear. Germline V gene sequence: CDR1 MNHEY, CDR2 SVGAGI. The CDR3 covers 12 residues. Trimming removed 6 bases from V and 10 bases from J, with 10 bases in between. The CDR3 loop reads CASSKPSSPLHF. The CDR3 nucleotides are TGTGCCAGCAGCAAGCCAAGCTCACCCCTCCACTTT.